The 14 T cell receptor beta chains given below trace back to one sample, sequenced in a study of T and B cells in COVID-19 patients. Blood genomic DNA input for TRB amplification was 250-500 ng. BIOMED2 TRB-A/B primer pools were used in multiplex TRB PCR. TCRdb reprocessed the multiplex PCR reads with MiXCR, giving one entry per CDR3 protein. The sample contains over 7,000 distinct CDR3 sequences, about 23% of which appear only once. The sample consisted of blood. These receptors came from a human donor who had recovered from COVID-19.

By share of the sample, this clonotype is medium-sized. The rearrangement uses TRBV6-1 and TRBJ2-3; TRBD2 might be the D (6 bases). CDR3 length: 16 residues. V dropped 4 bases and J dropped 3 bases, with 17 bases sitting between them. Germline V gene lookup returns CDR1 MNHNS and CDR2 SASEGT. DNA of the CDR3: TGTGCCAGCAGTGGGGGCGGGATTATGTTGACAGATACGCAGTATTTT. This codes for CASSGGGIMLTDTQYF.

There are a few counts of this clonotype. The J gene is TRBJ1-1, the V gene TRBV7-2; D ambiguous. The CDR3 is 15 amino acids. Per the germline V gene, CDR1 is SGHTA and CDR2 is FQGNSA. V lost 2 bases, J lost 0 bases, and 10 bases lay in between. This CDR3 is CASSLSRNLNTEAFF. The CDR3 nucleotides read TGTGCCAGCAGCTTAAGCCGGAATCTGAACACTGAAGCTTTCTTT.

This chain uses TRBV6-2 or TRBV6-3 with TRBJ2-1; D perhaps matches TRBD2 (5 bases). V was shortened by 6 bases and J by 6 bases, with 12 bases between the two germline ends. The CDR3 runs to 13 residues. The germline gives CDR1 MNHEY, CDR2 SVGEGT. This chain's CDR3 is CASSPGLSNEQFF. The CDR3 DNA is TGTGCCAGCAGCCCAGGACTCTCCAATGAGCAGTTCTTC.

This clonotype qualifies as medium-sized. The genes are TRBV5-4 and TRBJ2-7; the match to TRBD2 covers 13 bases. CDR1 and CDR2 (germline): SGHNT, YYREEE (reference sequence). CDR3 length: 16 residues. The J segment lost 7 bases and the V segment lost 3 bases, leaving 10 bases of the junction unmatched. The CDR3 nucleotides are TGTGCCAGCAGCTCACGGACTAGCGGGGGCAGGGGGGAGCAGTACTTC. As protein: CASSSRTSGGRGEQYF.

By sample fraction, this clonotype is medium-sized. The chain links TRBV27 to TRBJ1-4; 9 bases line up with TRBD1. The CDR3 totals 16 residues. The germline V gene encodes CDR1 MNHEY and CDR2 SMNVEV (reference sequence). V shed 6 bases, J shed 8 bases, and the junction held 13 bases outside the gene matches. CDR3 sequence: CASSGPLTGGREKLFF. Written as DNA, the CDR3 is TGTGCCAGCAGCGGACCCCTCACAGGGGGCCGCGAAAAACTGTTTTTT.

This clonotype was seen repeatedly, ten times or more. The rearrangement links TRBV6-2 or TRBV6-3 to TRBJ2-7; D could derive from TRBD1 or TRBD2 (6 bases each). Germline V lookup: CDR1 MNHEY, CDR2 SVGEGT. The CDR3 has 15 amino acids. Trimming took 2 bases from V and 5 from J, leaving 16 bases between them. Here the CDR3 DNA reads TGTGCCAGCAGTTACCTAGAAACCGGGGGCCACGAGCAGTACTTC. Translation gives CASSYLETGGHEQYF.

The CDR3 protein is CSVDPGGALGYTF. The CDR3 bases are TGCAGCGTTGACCCGGGGGGGGCCTTAGGCTACACCTTC. The chain couples TRBV29-1 to TRBJ1-2, with TRBD1 as a possible D gene (6 bases). The ends were cut back, 3 bases at V and 8 bases at J, with 16 bases in the middle. Germline V CDR1 and CDR2: SQVTM, ANQGSEA. The CDR3 totals 13 residues.

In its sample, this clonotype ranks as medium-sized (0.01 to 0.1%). The CDR3: CASSLRTGYEQYF. Written as DNA, the CDR3 is TGTGCCAGCAGCTTACGGACAGGGTACGAGCAGTACTTC. This chain links TRBV27 with TRBJ2-7; 8 bases are a match to TRBD1. The CDR3 is 13 residues long. V shed 6 bases, J shed 4 bases, and the junction held 5 bases outside the gene matches. Germline CDR1 MNHEY, CDR2 SMNVEV (reference sequence).

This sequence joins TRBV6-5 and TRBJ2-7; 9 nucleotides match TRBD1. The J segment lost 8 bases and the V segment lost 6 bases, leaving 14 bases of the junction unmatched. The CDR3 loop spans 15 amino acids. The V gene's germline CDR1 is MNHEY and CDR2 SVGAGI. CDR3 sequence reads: CASSPWTGEGNKQYF. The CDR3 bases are TGTGCCAGCAGCCCCTGGACAGGGGAAGGCAACAAGCAGTACTTC.

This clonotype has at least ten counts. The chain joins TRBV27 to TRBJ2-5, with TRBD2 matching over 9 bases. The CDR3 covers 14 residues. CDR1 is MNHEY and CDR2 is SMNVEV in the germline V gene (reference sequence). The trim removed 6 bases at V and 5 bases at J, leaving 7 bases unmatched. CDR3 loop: CASRVAGAFETQYF. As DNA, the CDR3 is TGTGCCAGCAGGGTAGCGGGAGCTTTCGAGACCCAGTACTTC.

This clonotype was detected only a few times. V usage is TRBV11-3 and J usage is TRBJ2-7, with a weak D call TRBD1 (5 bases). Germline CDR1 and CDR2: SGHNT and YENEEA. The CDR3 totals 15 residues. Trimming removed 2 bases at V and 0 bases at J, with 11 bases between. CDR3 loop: CASSLLAGPSYEQYF. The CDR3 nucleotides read TGTGCCAGCAGCTTATTGGCAGGGCCCTCCTACGAGCAGTACTTC.

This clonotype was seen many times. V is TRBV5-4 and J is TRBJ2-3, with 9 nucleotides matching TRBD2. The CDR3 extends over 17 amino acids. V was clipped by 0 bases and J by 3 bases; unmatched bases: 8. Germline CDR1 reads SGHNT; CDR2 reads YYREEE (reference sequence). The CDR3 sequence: CASSLGRRGGRTDTQYF. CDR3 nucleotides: TGTGCCAGCAGCTTGGGAAGGCGGGGGGGCCGAACAGATACGCAGTATTTT.

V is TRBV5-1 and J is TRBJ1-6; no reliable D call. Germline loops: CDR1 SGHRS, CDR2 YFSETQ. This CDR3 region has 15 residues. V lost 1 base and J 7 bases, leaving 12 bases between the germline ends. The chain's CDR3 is CASSLKAADNSPLHF. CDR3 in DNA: TGCGCCAGCAGCTTGAAAGCCGCGGACAATTCACCCCTCCACTTT.

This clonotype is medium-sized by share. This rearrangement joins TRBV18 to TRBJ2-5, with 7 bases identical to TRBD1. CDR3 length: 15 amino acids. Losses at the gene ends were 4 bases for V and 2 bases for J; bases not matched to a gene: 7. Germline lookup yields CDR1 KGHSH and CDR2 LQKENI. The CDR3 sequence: CASSQMGQLQETQYF. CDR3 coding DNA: TGTGCCAGCTCACAAATGGGACAGTTACAAGAGACCCAGTACTTC.